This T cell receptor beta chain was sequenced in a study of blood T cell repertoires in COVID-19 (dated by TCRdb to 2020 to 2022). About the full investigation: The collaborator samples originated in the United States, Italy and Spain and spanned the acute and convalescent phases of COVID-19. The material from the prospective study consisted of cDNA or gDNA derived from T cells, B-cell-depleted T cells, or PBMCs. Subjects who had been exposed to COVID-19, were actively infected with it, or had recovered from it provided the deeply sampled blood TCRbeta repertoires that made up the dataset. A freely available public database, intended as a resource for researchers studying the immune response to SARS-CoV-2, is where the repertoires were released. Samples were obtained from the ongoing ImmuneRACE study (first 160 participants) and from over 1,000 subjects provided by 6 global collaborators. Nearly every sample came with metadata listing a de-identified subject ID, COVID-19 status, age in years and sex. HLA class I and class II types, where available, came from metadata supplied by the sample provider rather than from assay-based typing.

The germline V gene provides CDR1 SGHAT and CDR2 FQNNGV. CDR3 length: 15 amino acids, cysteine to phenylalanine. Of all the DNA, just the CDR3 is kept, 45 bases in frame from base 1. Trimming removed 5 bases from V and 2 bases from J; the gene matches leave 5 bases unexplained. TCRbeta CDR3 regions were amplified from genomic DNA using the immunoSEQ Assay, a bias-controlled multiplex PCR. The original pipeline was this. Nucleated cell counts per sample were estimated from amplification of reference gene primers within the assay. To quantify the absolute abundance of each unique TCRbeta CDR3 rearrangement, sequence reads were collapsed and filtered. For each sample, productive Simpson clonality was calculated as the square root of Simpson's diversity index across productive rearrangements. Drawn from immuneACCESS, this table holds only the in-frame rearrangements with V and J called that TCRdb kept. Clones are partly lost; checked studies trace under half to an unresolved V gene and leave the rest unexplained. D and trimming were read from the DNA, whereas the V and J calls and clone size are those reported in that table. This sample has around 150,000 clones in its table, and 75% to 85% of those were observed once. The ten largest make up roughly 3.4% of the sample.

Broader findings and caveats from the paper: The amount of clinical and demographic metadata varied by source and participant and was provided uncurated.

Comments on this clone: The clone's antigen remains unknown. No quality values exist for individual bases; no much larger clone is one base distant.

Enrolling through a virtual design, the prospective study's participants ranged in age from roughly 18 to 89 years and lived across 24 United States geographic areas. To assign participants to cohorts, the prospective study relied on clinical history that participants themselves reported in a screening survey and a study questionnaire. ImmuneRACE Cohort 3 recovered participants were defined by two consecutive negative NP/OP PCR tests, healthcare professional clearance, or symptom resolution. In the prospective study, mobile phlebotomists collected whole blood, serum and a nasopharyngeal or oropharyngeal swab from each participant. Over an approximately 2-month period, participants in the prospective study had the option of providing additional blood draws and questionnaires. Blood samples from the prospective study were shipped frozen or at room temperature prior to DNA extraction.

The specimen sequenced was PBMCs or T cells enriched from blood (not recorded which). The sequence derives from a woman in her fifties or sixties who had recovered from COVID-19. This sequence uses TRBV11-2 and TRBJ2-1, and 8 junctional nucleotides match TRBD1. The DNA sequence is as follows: TGTGCCAGCAGCCCCGGGACAGGAGCCTACAATGAGCAGTTCTTC. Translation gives CASSPGTGAYNEQFF.